Below, 3 T cell receptor beta chains from the same sample are listed, as sequenced in a study of response to subunit inactivated influenza vaccine. Via MiXCR, TCRdb re-called the RT-PCR reads, giving one row per CDR3 protein. The profile shows 450,000 to 550,000 distinct CDR3 sequences, roughly 25% of them singletons. The material was CD4+ T cells sorted from PBMCs, obtained 4 to 6 days after vaccination. These receptors all stem from a man aged 50 or older who received an inactivated influenza vaccine.

The chain has TRBV10-3 and TRBJ2-6, with D hard to call. The CDR3 has 15 amino acids. V was pared by 1 base and J by 7 bases, with 11 bases between. Germline values: CDR1 ENHRY, CDR2 SYGVKD. The CDR3 spells CAISELARGANVLTF. DNA for the CDR3: TGTGCCATCAGTGAGTTGGCCCGAGGAGCCAACGTCCTGACTTTC.

This clonotype was recorded many times. V gene TRBV12-3 or TRBV12-4 combines with J gene TRBJ2-1; no reliable D call. Trimming left V 6 bases short and J 8 bases short, with 11 bases between. The CDR3 has 12 residues. CDR3 protein: CASRARVYEQFF. The CDR3 DNA is TGTGCCAGCAGGGCTAGAGTTTATGAGCAGTTCTTC.

This clonotype came up a few times. The J gene is TRBJ2-5, the V gene TRBV28; D perhaps matches TRBD2 (6 bases). V gave up 7 bases and J gave up 6 bases, with 18 bases separating them. Germline-derived CDR1 and CDR2 are MDHEN and SYDVKM. This CDR3 is built from 14 residues. CDR3 nucleotides: TGTGCCAGCAACCCCGGGGGATCTAGGCAGACCCAGTACTTC. Protein: CASNPGGSRQTQYF. Based on the CDR3 plus reference TRBV28 and TRBJ2-5, the full variable domain is DVKVTQSSRYLVKRTGEKVFLECVQDMDHENMFWYRQDPGLGLRLIYFSYDVKMKEKGDIPEGYSVSREKKERFSLILESASTNQTSMYLCASNPGGSRQTQYFGPGTRLLVL.